The sequence of this T cell receptor beta chain was determined in a study of blood T cell repertoires in COVID-19 (dated by TCRdb to about 2020). Study-level background: Collaborator samples came from the United States, Italy and Spain and covered acute and convalescent phases of COVID-19. The material from the prospective study consisted of cDNA or gDNA derived from T cells, B-cell-depleted T cells, or PBMCs. Subjects who had been exposed to COVID-19, were actively infected with it, or had recovered from it provided the deeply sampled blood TCRbeta repertoires that made up the dataset. The repertoires were released in a freely available public database meant as a resource for research on the immune response to SARS-CoV-2. The samples were drawn from the first 160 participants of the ongoing ImmuneRACE study and from more than 1,000 subjects provided by 6 global collaborators. Nearly every sample came with metadata listing a de-identified subject ID, COVID-19 status, age in years and sex. Where available, HLA class I and class II types were taken from metadata supplied by the sample provider and were not determined by assay-based typing.

Regarding this clone: Its antigen specificity is not known. No qualities accompany the bases; no much larger clone lies one base away.

Each collaborating institution followed its own protocols to collect whole blood in K2EDTA tubes. Collaborator samples were shipped for TCRbeta analysis as frozen whole blood, isolated PBMCs, or DNA extracted from either sample type. Per the germline V gene, SGHAT is the CDR1 and FQNNGV is the CDR2. The V and J ends are trimmed by 5 bases and 2 bases, leaving 10 bases between them. The CDR3 sequence holds 14 residues, the cysteine and phenylalanine included. The read is trimmed to its CDR3 DNA, 42 bases read in frame from base 1. The investigation overall reported the following: The quantity of clinical and demographic metadata differed by source and by participant and was supplied without curation.

TCRbeta CDR3 regions were amplified from genomic DNA using the immunoSEQ Assay, a bias-controlled multiplex PCR. In the original analysis: The number of nucleated cells in each sample was estimated from the amplification of reference gene primers within the assay. To quantify the absolute abundance of each unique TCRbeta CDR3 rearrangement, sequence reads were collapsed and filtered. For each sample, productive Simpson clonality was calculated as the square root of Simpson's diversity index over productive rearrangements. As stored in TCRdb, this immuneACCESS dataset retains in-frame rearrangements with V and J assigned. A fraction of the clones does not appear; measured against another copy, unresolved V genes explain less than half of the discrepancy, and the remainder lacks a known reason. That table furnishes V, J and clone size, whereas the DNA furnished D and trimming. This sample holds under 80,000 clones; around 81% were observed only once. The ten largest clonotypes hold roughly 5.7% of the sample.

The V and J genes are TRBV11-2 and TRBJ1-5, with no confidently assigned D gene. Sequenced sample: peripheral blood. The source is a man aged 70-80 years with acute or convalescent COVID-19. CDR3 loop: CASSPNIGNQPQHF. In nucleotides, the sequence is TGTGCCAGCAGCCCAAACATCGGCAATCAGCCCCAGCATTTT.